The 24 T cell receptor beta chains reported below all come from one sample, sequenced in a study of radiotherapy plus CTLA-4 blockade in lung cancer. Assay: immunoSEQ multiplex PCR; the TCRdb copy retains only in-frame clones and omits some. Here the sample spans around 91,000 clones, 85% to 90% being singletons. The source material was peripheral blood, sampled from a patient treated with radiotherapy plus ipilimumab. Receptor source: a human donor with non-small cell lung cancer that progressed on radiotherapy plus ipilimumab.

The V call is TRBV27, the J call TRBJ2-7; 7 nucleotides line up with TRBD2. The junction had 7 bases not matched to a gene; V was cut back by 5 bases and J by 3 bases. Germline V gene sequence: CDR1 MNHEY, CDR2 SMNVEV (reference sequence). The CDR3 loop spans 14 amino acids. CDR3 loop: CASSRSGTVYEQYF. As DNA, the CDR3 is TGTGCCAGCAGTCGCAGCGGGACGGTCTACGAGCAGTACTTC.

The genes are TRBV10-2 and TRBJ2-3; D is perhaps TRBD2 (5 bases). Germline CDR1 and CDR2: WSHSY and SAAADI. V was shortened by 3 bases and J by 2 bases, with 9 bases between the two germline ends. CDR3 size: 14 residues. Here the CDR3 reads CASSDKRFTDTQYF. The CDR3 DNA reads as TGCGCCAGCAGTGACAAGCGGTTCACAGATACGCAGTATTTT.

V and J are TRBV10-3 and TRBJ2-3; tentatively, D is TRBD2 (5 bases). The CDR3 loop spans 14 amino acids. The V end lost 11 bases, the J end lost 3 bases, and 18 bases lay between the germline ends. Germline-derived CDR1 and CDR2 are ENHRY and SYGVKD. The CDR3 is CASRREMVTDTQYF. The CDR3 region has the DNA TGTGCCTCCCGCCGGGAAATGGTAACAGATACGCAGTATTTT.

This clone was counted a few times. The V gene is TRBV4-1, the J gene TRBJ2-7; 7 bases fit TRBD1. Germline V lookup: CDR1 MGHRA, CDR2 YSYEKL. The CDR3 totals 15 residues. V lost 2 bases to trimming and J lost 2 bases; unmatched junction nucleotides: 6. The CDR3 DNA follows: TGCGCCAGCAGCCAAAGCCCGACAGGGACCTACGAGCAGTACTTC. This sequence encodes CASSQSPTGTYEQYF.

The rearrangement uses TRBV27 and TRBJ2-3, with D unclear. V lost 0 bases, J lost 7 bases, and 8 bases lay in between. This CDR3 is 13 amino acids long. Germline CDR1 and CDR2: MNHEY and SMNVEV (reference sequence). The DNA of the CDR3 is TGTGCCAGCAGTTTATCCGAACGGTATACGCAGTATTTT. Protein product: CASSLSERYTQYF.

CDR3 amino acids: CASSRDRGGYEQYF. CDR3 bases: TGTGCCAGCAGTAGGGACCGTGGGGGTTACGAGCAGTACTTC. The J gene is TRBJ2-7, the V gene TRBV6-1; D could derive from TRBD1 or TRBD2 (5 bases each). The CDR3 is made up of 14 amino acids. Germline V gene data show CDR1 as MNHNS and CDR2 as SASEGT. Trimming pared 5 bases from V and 4 bases from J, leaving 15 bases between.

The chain combines TRBV4-2 with TRBJ1-5; tentatively, D is TRBD1 (6 bases). CDR3 size: 16 residues. Trimming left V 0 bases short and J 4 bases short, with 13 bases between. Germline CDR1 is LGHNA and CDR2 is YNFKEQ. The CDR3 here is CASSQDPRTANQPQHF. The CDR3 DNA sequence: TGTGCCAGCAGCCAAGATCCCCGGACAGCTAATCAGCCCCAGCATTTT.

V usage is TRBV5-1 and J usage is TRBJ1-4; D gene unclear. Germline values: CDR1 SGHRS, CDR2 YFSETQ. The CDR3 runs 14 residues. The germline V and J ends were trimmed by 4 bases and 5 bases, with 12 bases remaining between them. The CDR3 here is CASSRVGRNEKLFF. DNA for the CDR3: TGCGCCAGCAGCCGAGTGGGGAGGAATGAAAAACTGTTTTTT. The variable domain in full, with the rest retrieved from reference TRBV5-1 and TRBJ1-4, is KAGVTQTPRYLIKTRGQQVTLSCSPISGHRSVSWYQQTPGQGLQFLFEYFSETQRNKGNFPGRFSGRQFSNSRSEMNVSTLELGDSALYLCASSRVGRNEKLFFGSGTQLSVL.

V usage is TRBV27 and J usage is TRBJ1-1, with D possibly being TRBD1 (5 bases). V was pared by 2 bases and J by 3 bases, with 13 bases between. Germline V CDR1 and CDR2: MNHEY, SMNVEV (reference sequence). This CDR3 comprises 15 residues. In DNA, the CDR3 is TGTGCCAGCAGTTTAGAAGGGGTCGGGGACACTGAAGCTTTCTTT. It translates to CASSLEGVGDTEAFF.

Regarding this clone: Other nucleotide sequences in the sample specify the same CDR3. The V call is TRBV7-3, the J call TRBJ2-3, with D perhaps being TRBD1 or TRBD2 (5 bases each). The germline V and J ends were trimmed by 2 bases and 3 bases, with 6 bases remaining between them. CDR1 and CDR2 (germline): SGHTA, FQGTGA. CDR3 length: 13 amino acids. CDR3 sequence (DNA): TGTGCCAGCAGCTTAGGGGGAACAGATACGCAGTATTTT. Amino acids: CASSLGGTDTQYF.

About this clone itself: In the same sample, other DNA sequences code for this CDR3. The chain links TRBV29-1 to TRBJ1-2, with TRBD1 matching over 9 bases. There are 13 residues in the CDR3. After removal of 7 bases from V and 8 bases from J, the junction contained 11 bases not matched to a gene. Germline V CDR1 and CDR2: SQVTM, ANQGSEA. The CDR3 loop is CSAFGTGWSGYTF. The DNA of the CDR3 is TGCAGCGCCTTCGGGACAGGGTGGAGCGGCTACACCTTC.

The chain is built from TRBV6-5 and TRBJ2-7, with D unclear. In germline, CDR1 is MNHEY, CDR2 SVGAGI. V dropped 0 bases and J dropped 4 bases, with 10 bases sitting between them. This CDR3 comprises 14 residues. This CDR3 reads CASSYSSTEYEQYF. The CDR3 coding sequence is TGTGCCAGCAGTTACTCGAGTACCGAATACGAGCAGTACTTC.

The chain couples TRBV6-6 to TRBJ2-3; D not resolved. CDR1 MNHNY and CDR2 SVGAGI come from the germline V gene (reference sequence). The CDR3 loop spans 13 amino acids. V was shortened by 10 bases and J by 0 bases, with 11 bases between the two germline ends. The CDR3 DNA reads TGTGCCACCCGAGAGGATAGCACAGATACGCAGTATTTT. Translation gives CATREDSTDTQYF.

The V and J genes are TRBV6-6 and TRBJ1-1; D is unclear. CDR1 and CDR2 (germline): MNHNY, SVGAGI (reference sequence). Trimming took 6 bases from V and 2 from J, leaving 10 bases between them. There are 13 residues in the CDR3. The CDR3 is CASRLDGNTEAFF. The CDR3 DNA sequence: TGTGCCAGCAGATTGGACGGAAACACTGAAGCTTTCTTT.

Written as DNA, the CDR3 is TGTGCCAGCAGCTTGCCGGGCCTCCAAGCCTACGAGCAGTACTTC. It translates to CASSLPGLQAYEQYF. V and J are TRBV11-3 and TRBJ2-7, with D unresolved. V gave up 3 bases and J gave up 2 bases, with 14 bases separating them. The germline V gene has CDR1 SGHNT and CDR2 YENEEA. The CDR3 spans 15 residues. Full variable domain (missing parts from reference TRBV11-3 and TRBJ2-7): EAGVVQSPRYKIIEKKQPVAFWCNPISGHNTLYWYLQNLGQGPELLIRYENEEAVDDSQLPKDRFSAERLKGVDSTLKIQPAELGDSAVYLCASSLPGLQAYEQYFGPGTRLTVT.

The V call is TRBV5-1, the J call TRBJ2-7; 10 bases are shared with TRBD1. CDR3 length: 19 amino acids. Germline assignment: CDR1 SGHRS and CDR2 YFSETQ. J was trimmed by 5 bases and V by 0 bases; bases with no gene match: 17. The CDR3 protein is CASSLGPGQGSRGIDEQYF. In nucleotides, the CDR3 is TGCGCCAGCAGCTTGGGGCCGGGACAGGGGTCACGCGGGATTGACGAGCAGTACTTC.

The rearrangement joins TRBV5-6 to TRBJ2-2, with D perhaps being TRBD1 or TRBD2 (6 bases each). Looked up from germline, CDR1 is SGHDT and CDR2 is YYEEEE. The CDR3 contains 15 residues. With 2 bases removed from V and 4 bases from J, the gap between germline ends came to 12 bases. The CDR3 sequence is CASSFGGFFTGELFF. Here the CDR3 DNA reads TGTGCCAGCAGCTTCGGGGGCTTTTTCACCGGGGAGCTGTTTTTT.

The V call is TRBV5-1, the J call TRBJ2-7; the D gene is possibly TRBD2 (5 bases). V lost 4 bases and J lost 6, with 26 bases in between. This CDR3 region has 17 residues. From germline, CDR1 is SGHRS and CDR2 YFSETQ. DNA of the CDR3: TGCGCCAGCAGCACCGCCTACGAGGGTAGCCCCGGTGCCGAGCAGTACTTC. Protein product: CASSTAYEGSPGAEQYF.

The chain links TRBV5-1 to TRBJ2-2; TRBD1 agrees at 8 bases. The J segment lost 4 bases and the V segment lost 0 bases, leaving 11 bases of the junction unmatched. The CDR3 runs to 18 residues. CDR1 and CDR2 from the germline V gene are SGHRS and YFSETQ. The CDR3 bases are TGCGCCAGCAGCTTGGCGGGGGTTCCCAGGGGGCCCACCGGGGAGCTGTTTTTT. Amino acids: CASSLAGVPRGPTGELFF.

The gene calls are TRBV10-3 and TRBJ1-3, with a tentative D call TRBD1 (5 bases). The V end was cut by 4 bases, the J end by 4 bases, with 11 bases between. The CDR3 consists of 14 residues. Germline CDR1 is ENHRY and CDR2 is SYGVKD. The CDR3 sequence: CAISVEGRGNTIYF. The CDR3 coding sequence is TGTGCCATCAGTGTTGAGGGGCGAGGAAACACCATATATTTT.

V gene TRBV11-3 combines with J gene TRBJ1-2; TRBD1 might be the D (5 bases). This CDR3 is 11 amino acids long. V lost 5 bases and J 8 bases, leaving 9 bases between the germline ends. The V gene's germline CDR1 is SGHNT and CDR2 YENEEA. CDR3 sequence: CASSQGAGYTF. DNA of the CDR3: TGTGCCAGCAGCCAGGGAGCGGGCTACACCTTC.

The chain has TRBV19 and TRBJ2-1; a weak D match, TRBD1 (7 bases). The CDR3 contains 15 residues. CDR1 and CDR2 (germline): LNHDA, SQIVND (reference sequence). Trimming pared 8 bases from V and 8 bases from J, leaving 22 bases between. Here the CDR3 DNA reads TGTGCCAGTGGGCGGGACAGCCTTGGGGAGGATGAGCAGTTCTTC. This gives the protein CASGRDSLGEDEQFF.

This clone showed up just once. This chain joins TRBV11-2 and TRBJ2-3; D might be TRBD2 (5 bases). Germline V gene data show CDR1 as SGHAT and CDR2 as FQNNGV. Trimming took 8 bases from V and 2 from J, leaving 17 bases between them. This CDR3 has 15 residues. The CDR3 reads CASRRGQVPTDTQYF. In DNA, the CDR3 is TGTGCCAGCCGCCGAGGGCAGGTCCCCACAGATACGCAGTATTTT.

The chain has TRBV10-2 and TRBJ2-3; D possibly corresponds to TRBD2 (6 bases). V shed 4 bases and J shed 2 bases, with 13 bases lying between them. Germline V gene lookup returns CDR1 WSHSY and CDR2 SAAADI. This CDR3 is built from 15 residues. CDR3 DNA: TGCGCCAGCAGTGGCGTCGCGGGATCCACAGATACGCAGTATTTT. Translation: CASSGVAGSTDTQYF.